This TCR beta chain came from a study of blood T cell repertoires in COVID-19 (dated by TCRdb to the early 2020s). Broadly, across the study: Samples covering the acute and convalescent phases of COVID-19 were provided by collaborators in the United States, Italy and Spain. The prospective study material was composed of cDNA or gDNA derived from T cells, B-cell-depleted T cells, or PBMCs. The dataset comprised deeply sampled blood TCRbeta repertoires from subjects exposed to, actively infected with, or recovered from COVID-19. A freely available public database, intended as a resource for researchers studying the immune response to SARS-CoV-2, is where the repertoires were released. Samples came from the ongoing ImmuneRACE study (first 160 participants) plus 1,254 subjects from 6 global collaborators. A de-identified subject ID, COVID-19 status, age in years and sex were almost always included in the sample metadata. HLA class I and class II types, where available, came from metadata supplied by the sample provider rather than from assay-based typing. Study-wide conclusions, independent of this receptor: The amount of clinical and demographic metadata varied by source and participant and was provided uncurated.

TCRbeta CDR3 regions were amplified from genomic DNA using the immunoSEQ Assay, a bias-controlled multiplex PCR. On the authors' methods: Nucleated cell counts per sample were estimated from amplification of reference gene primers within the assay. Sequence reads were collapsed and filtered to measure the absolute abundance of every unique TCRbeta CDR3 rearrangement. For each sample, productive Simpson clonality was calculated as the square root of Simpson's diversity index across productive rearrangements. TCRdb holds this immuneACCESS table with in-frame rearrangements only. Some clones are missing; in checked studies, unresolved V genes explain under half, and the rest has no known cause. V, J and clone size derive from that table, while D and trimming were established from the DNA sequence. Within this sample are 250,000 to 300,000 clones, with more than 75% of them counted one time only. Around 16% of the sample is held by the ten biggest clonotypes.

Participants in the prospective study were enrolled through a virtual design, were aged about 18 to 100 years, and lived in roughly 24 United States geographic areas. Cohort assignment in the prospective study relied on participant-reported clinical history from a screening survey and a study questionnaire. ImmuneRACE Cohort 3 recovered participants were defined by two consecutive negative NP/OP PCR tests, healthcare professional clearance, or symptom resolution. In the prospective study, mobile phlebotomists collected whole blood, serum and a nasopharyngeal or oropharyngeal swab from each participant. Participants in the prospective study had the option to provide additional blood draws and questionnaires over an approximately 2-month period. Before DNA extraction, prospective study blood samples were shipped either frozen or at room temperature. A word on this clone: No cognate antigen has been identified for it. No much larger clonotype is one base removed from it; base qualities were not supplied.

The CDR3 runs 13 amino acids, cysteine and phenylalanine included. Solely the CDR3 DNA is kept, with 39 bases framed from the first base. As encoded in the germline V gene, CDR1 is MGHRA while CDR2 is YSYEKL. V loses 4 bases of germline sequence and J loses 3 bases, and the interval between the two ends is 7 bases. The sequence joins TRBV4-1 to TRBJ1-5, and possibly TRBD1, on 5 matching bases. The sequence was obtained from a man aged 18 to 29 who had recovered from COVID-19. Sequencing was done on a sample of PBMCs or T cells enriched from blood (not recorded which). The DNA is TGCGCCAGCAGCCCGACAGCCAATCAGCCCCAGCATTTT. This sequence encodes CASSPTANQPQHF.